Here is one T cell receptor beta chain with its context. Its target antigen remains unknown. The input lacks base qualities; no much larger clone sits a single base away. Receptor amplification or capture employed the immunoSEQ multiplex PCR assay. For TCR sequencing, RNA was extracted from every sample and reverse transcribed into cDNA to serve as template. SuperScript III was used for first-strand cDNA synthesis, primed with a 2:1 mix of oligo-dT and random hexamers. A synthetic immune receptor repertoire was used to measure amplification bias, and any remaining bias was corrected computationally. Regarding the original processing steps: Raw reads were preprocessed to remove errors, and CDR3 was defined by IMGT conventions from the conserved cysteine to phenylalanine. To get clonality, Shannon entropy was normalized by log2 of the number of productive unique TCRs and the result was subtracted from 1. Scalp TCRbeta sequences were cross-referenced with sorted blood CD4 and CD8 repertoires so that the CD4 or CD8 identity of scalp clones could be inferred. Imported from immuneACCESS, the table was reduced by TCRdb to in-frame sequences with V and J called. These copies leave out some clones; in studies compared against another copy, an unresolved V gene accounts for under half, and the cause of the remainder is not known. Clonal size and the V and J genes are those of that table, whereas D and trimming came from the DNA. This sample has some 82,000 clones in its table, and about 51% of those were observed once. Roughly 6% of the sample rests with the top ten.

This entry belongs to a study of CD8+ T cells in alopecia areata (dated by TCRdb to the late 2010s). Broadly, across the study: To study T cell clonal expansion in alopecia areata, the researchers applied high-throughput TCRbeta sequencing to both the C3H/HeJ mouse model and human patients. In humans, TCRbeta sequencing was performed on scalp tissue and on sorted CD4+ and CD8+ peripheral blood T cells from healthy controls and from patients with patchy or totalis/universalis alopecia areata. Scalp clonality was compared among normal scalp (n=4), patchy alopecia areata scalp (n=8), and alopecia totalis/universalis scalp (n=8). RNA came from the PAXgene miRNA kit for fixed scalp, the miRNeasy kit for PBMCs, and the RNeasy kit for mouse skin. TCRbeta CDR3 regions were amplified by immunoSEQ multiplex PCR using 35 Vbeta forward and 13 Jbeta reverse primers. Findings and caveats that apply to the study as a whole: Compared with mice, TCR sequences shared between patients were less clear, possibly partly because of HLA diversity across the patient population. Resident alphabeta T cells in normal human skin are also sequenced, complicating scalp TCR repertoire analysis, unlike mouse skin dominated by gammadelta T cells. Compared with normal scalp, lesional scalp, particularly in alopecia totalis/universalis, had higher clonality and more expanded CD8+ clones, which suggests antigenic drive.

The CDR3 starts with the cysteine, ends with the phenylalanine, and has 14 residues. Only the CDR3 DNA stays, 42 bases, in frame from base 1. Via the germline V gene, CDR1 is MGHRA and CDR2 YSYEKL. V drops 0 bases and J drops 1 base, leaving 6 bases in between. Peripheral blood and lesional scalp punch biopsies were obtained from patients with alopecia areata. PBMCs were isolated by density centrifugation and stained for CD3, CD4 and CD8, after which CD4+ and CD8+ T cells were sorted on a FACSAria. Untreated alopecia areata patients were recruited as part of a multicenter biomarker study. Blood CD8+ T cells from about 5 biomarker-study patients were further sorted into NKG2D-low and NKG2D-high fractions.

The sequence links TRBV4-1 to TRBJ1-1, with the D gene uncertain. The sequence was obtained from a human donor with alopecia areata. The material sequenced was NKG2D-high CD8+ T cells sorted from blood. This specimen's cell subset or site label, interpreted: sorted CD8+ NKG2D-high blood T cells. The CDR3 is CASSQDRRNTEAFF. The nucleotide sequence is TGCGCCAGCAGCCAAGATCGGAGGAACACTGAAGCTTTCTTT.